This T cell receptor beta chain was observed in a study of OX40 agonist ivuxolimab in advanced cancers. Whole-study context: Patients with hepatocellular carcinoma, melanoma, renal cell or head and neck cancer made up the dose-escalation patients.

As to this clone: Its antigen is currently unknown.

The cohort excluded patients with autoimmune disease history or systemic immunosuppression. Regarding the study as a whole: Dose levels from 0.1 to 3.0 mg/kg saw CD4+ and CD8+ blood T cells expand clonally by week 6. Those patients achieving a partial response at 0.1-3.0 mg/kg showed among the lowest clonal expansion.

Generated by immunoSEQ multiplex PCR, the TCRdb table keeps only in-frame clones and is missing some. The repertoire holds around 66,000 clones, 80% to 85% seen once, with around 4.5% in the top ten. Source: CD4+ or CD8+ T cells sorted from blood, taken in a trial of the OX40 agonist ivuxolimab. This TCR came from an adult with an advanced solid tumor such as melanoma, head and neck, liver or kidney cancer.

CDR3 DNA sequence: TGTGCCAGCAGCGACCCTCCGGGGGCTTTCGGGGAGCTGTTTTTT. Amino acids: CASSDPPGAFGELFF. J is TRBJ2-2 and V is TRBV9; D assignment may be TRBD1 or TRBD2 (6 bases each). V gave up 3 bases and J gave up 7 bases, with 16 bases separating them. This CDR3 has 15 residues. Germline CDR1 reads SGDLS; CDR2 reads YYNGEE.